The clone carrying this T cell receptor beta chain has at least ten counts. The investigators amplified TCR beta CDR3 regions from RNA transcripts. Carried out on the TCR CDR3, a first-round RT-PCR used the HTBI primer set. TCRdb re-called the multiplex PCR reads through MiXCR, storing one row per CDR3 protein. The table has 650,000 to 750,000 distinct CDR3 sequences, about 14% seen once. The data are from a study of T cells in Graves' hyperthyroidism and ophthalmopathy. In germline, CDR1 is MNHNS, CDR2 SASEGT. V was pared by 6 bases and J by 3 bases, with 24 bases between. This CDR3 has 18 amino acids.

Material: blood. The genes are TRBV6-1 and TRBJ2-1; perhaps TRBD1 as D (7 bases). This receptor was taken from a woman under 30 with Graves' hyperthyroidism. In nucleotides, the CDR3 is TGTGCCAGCAGAGTGGAGGGGATACCGGGACAGCTCTACAATGAGCAGTTCTTC. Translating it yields CASRVEGIPGQLYNEQFF.